This T cell receptor (beta chain) appears in the sequencing data of a study of T cells after yellow fever vaccination. Background on the study: Fractions containing few cells were prepared with SMART-Seq v4 Ultra Low Input.

The length of the CDR3 is 16 residues. V shed 2 bases and J shed 2 bases, with 16 bases lying between them. CDR1 and CDR2 (germline): SGDLS, YYNGEE. Study-level points and caveats: Weaker overall, the secondary response nonetheless peaked faster (day 5 versus 15). Most clones from primary vaccination resurfaced after the booster (about 95% CD4, around 91% CD8).

By 5'RACE template switching, TCR cDNA was produced, with a universal primer site and UMIs added in the process. TCRdb analysed the 5' RACE reads with MiXCR anew, one entry per CDR3 protein. There are 200,000 to 300,000 distinct CDR3 sequences in the sample; approximately 12% occur only once, and roughly 0.5% lies in the top ten. In its sample, this clonotype was seen a few times. The antigen remains undetermined. This TCR derives from a young man who received the YFV17D yellow fever vaccine. The material sequenced was CD4+ T cells sorted from PBMCs, taken 45 days after the yellow fever booster vaccination. The chain links TRBV9 to TRBJ2-5; D possibly matches TRBD1 or TRBD2 (5 bases each). The CDR3 loop reads CASSVSVGVWQETQYF. In DNA, the CDR3 is TGTGCCAGCAGCGTTAGTGTGGGGGTATGGCAAGAGACCCAGTACTTC.